Listed below are T cell receptor beta chains from one sample, sequenced in a study of cytomegalovirus exposure and HLA in healthy donors. Method: immunoSEQ multiplex PCR; TCRdb's copy keeps in-frame clones and lacks some. The sample shows around 260,000 clones, over 70% of them seen only once. Sequencing was performed on PBMCs. The receptors come from a girl aged 2-15 years in good health and CMV-seronegative. CDR3s include the opening cysteine and the closing phenylalanine or tryptophan. Each record gives: D gene, J gene, clone size, V gene, CDR3 DNA, CDR3 protein. D genes are given only for firm matches. Not all rows give a size; the values are once, few, many and, for expanded clones, a class.

TRBD1 | TRBJ2-5 | - | TRBV7-6 | TGTGCCAGCAGTCACACCTACAGGGGGCACCGGGAGCAGTACTTC | CASSHTYRGHREQYF
- | TRBJ2-1 | - | TRBV28 | TGTGCCAGCAGGGCAGCCTACAATGAGCAGTTCTTC | CASRAAYNEQFF
- | TRBJ1-3 | - | TRBV5-1 | TGCGCCAGCAGCTTGGTAGGGACACCCTCTGGAAACACCATATATTTT | CASSLVGTPSGNTIYF
- | TRBJ2-1 | - | TRBV7-6 | TGTGCCAGCAGCTTAGAGGGGTACAGAGACAATGAGCAGTTCTTC | CASSLEGYRDNEQFF
TRBD1 | TRBJ2-5 | - | TRBV9 | TGTGCCAGCAGCGTAGAAACAGGGGTCCAAGAGACCCAGTACTTC | CASSVETGVQETQYF
TRBD1 | TRBJ2-3 | few | TRBV6-1 | TGTGCCAGCAGTGAAGACAGGGGCGACAGGAATACGCAGTATTTT | CASSEDRGDRNTQYF
- | TRBJ1-2 | - | TRBV7-3 | TGTGCCAGCAGCTTAGGGGGTGGGGTAAGGGGGGGCGATGGCTACACCTTC | CASSLGGGVRGGDGYTF
TRBD1 | TRBJ2-7 | - | TRBV27 | TGTGCCAGCAGTTTGTTACAGGGGGCGCCCAACGAGCAGTACTTC | CASSLLQGAPNEQYF
- | TRBJ2-7 | - | TRBV7-2 | TGTGCCAGCAGCTTAGAACGGGGAAGCTCCTACGAGCAGTACTTC | CASSLERGSSYEQYF
TRBD2 | TRBJ2-5 | - | TRBV7-2 | TGTGCCAGCAATGGGGGGGGAGGGGTGCAAGAGACCCAGTACTTC | CASNGGGGVQETQYF
TRBD2 | TRBJ2-3 | few | TRBV27 | TGTGCCAGCAGCTTACTAGCGGGGGGGTTCACAGATACGCAGTATTTT | CASSLLAGGFTDTQYF
TRBD1 | TRBJ1-2 | - | TRBV7-9 | TGTGCCAGCAGCTTTGACAGGGACGGCTACACCTTC | CASSFDRDGYTF
- | TRBJ1-1 | - | TRBV27 | TGTGCCAGCAGTGGGGGAGGGTATACCCGAAAAGCTTTCTTT | CASSGGGYTRKAFF
TRBD2 | TRBJ2-7 | - | TRBV5-1 | TGCGCCAGCAGTGCGATCGGGAGGGCCTTTGGCGAGCAGTACTTC | CASSAIGRAFGEQYF
TRBD1 | TRBJ2-7 | - | TRBV2 | TGTGCCAGCCTTCCCGTACAGGGGGATGAGTACTTC | CASLPVQGDEYF
- | TRBJ1-6 | - | TRBV5-1 | TGCGCCAGCAGCCCAGGGGCTGAAGGGTCCTATAATTCACCCCTCCACTTT | CASSPGAEGSYNSPLHF
TRBD2 | TRBJ2-1 | once | TRBV19 | TGTGCCAGTAGATCACTAGCGGGAGCCTACAATGAGCAGTTCTTC | CASRSLAGAYNEQFF
- | TRBJ1-6 | - | TRBV10-3 | TGTGCCATCAGTGAGAGCGGGATGACAGGAGCAAATTCACCCCTCCACTTT | CAISESGMTGANSPLHF
TRBD1 | TRBJ1-4 | - | TRBV7-9 | TGTGCCAGCAGCTTAGCAGGGGGCGTTAATGAAAAACTGTTTTTT | CASSLAGGVNEKLFF
TRBD1 | TRBJ2-2 | - | TRBV4-2 | TGTGCCAGCAGCCATGACTTCCGGGACAGATACAACACCGGGGAGCTGTTTTTT | CASSHDFRDRYNTGELFF
TRBD2 | TRBJ2-1 | - | TRBV9 | TGTGCCAGCAGCGACGGGACTAGCGGGGGGCTCCGCAATGAGCAGTTCTTC | CASSDGTSGGLRNEQFF
- | TRBJ2-7 | - | TRBV5-1 | TGCGCCAGCAGCTTACCAGGGGCCTCCTACGAGCAGTACTTC | CASSLPGASYEQYF
- | TRBJ2-7 | - | TRBV7-9 | TGTGCCAGCAGCTTACAGGGGAGCTCCTACGAGCAGTACTTC | CASSLQGSSYEQYF
- | TRBJ1-2 | - | TRBV5-1 | TGCGCCAGCAGCTTGGAATCCCCTCACTATGGCTACACCTTC | CASSLESPHYGYTF
- | TRBJ1-6 | - | TRBV21-1 | TGTGCCAGCAGCATGGGGCCGGGTCGGAATTCACCCCTCCACTTT | CASSMGPGRNSPLHF
- | TRBJ1-5 | - | TRBV28 | TGTGCCAGCAGTCCGAGATTTAGCAATCAGCCCCAGCATTTT | CASSPRFSNQPQHF
- | TRBJ2-1 | - | TRBV14 | TGTGCCAGCAGCCTCGTCTGGGGACTTGTTCCCGTACACAACAATGAGCAGTTCTTC | CASSLVWGLVPVHNNEQFF
TRBD2 | TRBJ2-7 | - | TRBV28 | TGTGCCAGCAGTGAGACTAGCGGGAGCTGGTACGAGCAGTACTTC | CASSETSGSWYEQYF
TRBD2 | TRBJ2-3 | - | TRBV7-9 | TGTGCCAGCACCTCCTGGCTAGCGGGTTCGGAAGATACGCAGTATTTT | CASTSWLAGSEDTQYF
TRBD2 | TRBJ2-1 | once | TRBV7-6 | TGTGCCAGCAGCTTAGGGGGGGGTCTGCAGTTCTTC | CASSLGGGLQFF
TRBD1 | TRBJ1-5 | - | TRBV29-1 | TGCAGCGTTGAGGCAGGGGGCGATCAGCCCCAGCATTTT | CSVEAGGDQPQHF
- | TRBJ1-4 | - | TRBV19 | TGTGCCAGTAAGATCGCCGGGAGGAGGGAGGAAAAACTGTTTTTT | CASKIAGRREEKLFF
TRBD1 | TRBJ1-6 | - | TRBV7-6 | TGTGCCAGCAGCTTCGGGGACAGTAGAGCGAATTCACCCCTCCACTTT | CASSFGDSRANSPLHF
- | TRBJ2-7 | - | TRBV28 | TGTGCCAGCGGGGGGGCGAACTACGAGCAGTACTTC | CASGGANYEQYF
TRBD2 | TRBJ2-7 | once | TRBV2 | TGTGCCAGCAGTGGGTCGAGCGGGAGTCTTCACGAGCAGTACTTC | CASSGSSGSLHEQYF
TRBD2 | TRBJ2-1 | - | TRBV7-6 | TGTGCCAGCAGCCCGACTAGCGGGAGGGGCGGAGAGCAGTTCTTC | CASSPTSGRGGEQFF